The clone carrying this T cell receptor (beta chain) was detected only once. Its antigen is unidentified. This record comes from a study of shared clonotypes between healthy human individuals. Study observations and caveats: Among a few donors, approximately 5% of naive CD4 clonotypes were found in common.

Naive CD8 cells lacked CD45RO and underwent positive selection for CCR7, leaving out terminally differentiated effector memory CD45RA+ cells. Every immunoSEQ plate was one replicate of a subset's evenly spread DNA. Authors' analysis steps: Junction-only sequences without quality scores were provided by ImmunoSEQ, so filtering was different. The repertoire was sequenced with immunoSEQ multiplex PCR; TCRdb's copy has only in-frame clones and lacks some. The V and J calls and the clone size are those of that table, but D and trimming were determined from the DNA. This sample has about 2 million clones, with about 95% found just once. CDR3 size: 17 residues. Trimming cost V 5 bases and J 0 bases, with 19 bases left between them. CDR1 LNHDA and CDR2 SQIVND come from the germline V gene (reference sequence).

This clonotype was obtained from a man aged 18 to 29 in good health. The chain carries TRBV19 and TRBJ1-1; the D is unclear. The material sequenced was naive CD8+ T cells sorted from blood. CDR3 in DNA: TGTGCCAGTAGTTCCCCGGCGCCCTCCGGGGTGAACACTGAAGCTTTCTTT. It translates to CASSSPAPSGVNTEAFF. Together with reference TRBV19 and TRBJ1-1, the CDR3 gives the full variable domain: DGGITQSPKYLFRKEGQNVTLSCEQNLNHDAMYWYRQDPGQGLRLIYYSQIVNDFQKGDIAEGYSVSREKKESFPLTVTSAQKNPTAFYLCASSSPAPSGVNTEAFFGQGTRLTVV.